This passage covers 14 T cell receptor beta chains from one sample sequenced in a study of CD8 T cells in Susac syndrome. With random hexamers, 0.5 to 1 ug RNA was reverse transcribed. TCRdb redid the calling of the immunoSEQ multiplex PCR reads with MiXCR, one entry per CDR3 protein. The sample lists tens of thousands of distinct CDR3 sequences; around 93% were seen once. The material sequenced was CD4+ T cells from PBMCs. These receptor sequences come from a human donor with Susac syndrome.

The chain is built from TRBV28 and TRBJ2-2; D is ambiguous. Trimming shortened V by 6 bases and J by 2 bases, and 16 bases separated the two germline ends. The CDR3 length is 16 residues. In germline, CDR1 is MDHEN, CDR2 SYDVKM. The chain's CDR3 is CASSHIVLINTGELFF. DNA for the CDR3: TGTGCCAGCAGCCACATCGTTTTGATAAACACCGGGGAGCTGTTTTTT.

The rearrangement joins TRBV20-1 to TRBJ1-5; tentative D call: TRBD1 (5 bases). Germline V CDR1 and CDR2: DFQATT, SNEGSKA (reference sequence). The V and J ends lost 6 bases and 4 bases respectively, with 10 bases between them. The CDR3 is made up of 12 amino acids. CDR3 sequence (DNA): TGCAGTGCCAGTTGGGGGAATCAGCCCCAGCATTTT. This translates into CSASWGNQPQHF.

This clonotype came up once. The rearrangement uses TRBV6-5 and TRBJ2-3, with D maybe TRBD1 (8 bases). The V end lost 1 base, the J end lost 4 bases, and 12 bases lay between the germline ends. Germline lookup yields CDR1 MNHEY and CDR2 SVGAGI. The length of the CDR3 is 15 residues. CDR3 nucleotides: TGTGCCAGCAGTTACTACAGGGGGAGGGCAGATACGCAGTATTTT. Translation: CASSYYRGRADTQYF.

V and J are TRBV19 and TRBJ1-5; TRBD1 matches 8 bases. The V segment lost 5 bases and the J segment 4 bases; nucleotides outside the gene matches: 7. CDR3 size: 15 residues. Germline V gene sequence: CDR1 LNHDA, CDR2 SQIVND (reference sequence). The CDR3 region is CASSEDRVGNQPQHF. The CDR3 coding sequence is TGTGCCAGTAGTGAGGACAGGGTTGGGAATCAGCCCCAGCATTTT.

The rearrangement links TRBV30 to TRBJ1-1, with D uncertain. Trimming shortened V by 3 bases and J by 1 base, and 18 bases separated the two germline ends. The germline V gene has CDR1 GTSNPN and CDR2 SVGIG (reference sequence). CDR3 size: 16 residues. CDR3 sequence reads: CAWRPGTPLRNTEAFF. The CDR3 nucleotides are TGTGCCTGGAGACCGGGAACCCCCCTAAGGAACACTGAAGCTTTCTTT.

V and J are TRBV19 and TRBJ2-7; unclear D gene. Trimming cost V 6 bases and J 2 bases, with 14 bases left between them. From germline, CDR1 is LNHDA and CDR2 SQIVND (reference sequence). The length of the CDR3 is 14 residues. CDR3 sequence reads: CASRKDPATYEQYF. The CDR3 nucleotides are TGTGCCAGTAGAAAGGACCCAGCCACCTACGAGCAGTACTTC.

The rearrangement joins TRBV28 to TRBJ2-7; possibly TRBD1 for D (6 bases). The CDR3 is made up of 16 amino acids. The V end was cut by 5 bases, the J end by 0 bases, with 17 bases between. Germline CDR1 MDHEN, CDR2 SYDVKM. Here the CDR3 reads CASSPPRTVGSYEQYF. The CDR3, as DNA: TGTGCCAGCAGTCCCCCCCGGACAGTCGGCTCCTACGAGCAGTACTTC.

The chain carries TRBV7-3 and TRBJ2-3; D is unclear. Trimming removed 4 bases at V and 3 bases at J, with 14 bases between. Per the germline V gene, CDR1 is SGHTA and CDR2 is FQGTGA. The length of the CDR3 is 15 residues. Written as DNA, the CDR3 is TGTGCCAGCAGCTACGACGGCCTTAGGACAGATACGCAGTATTTT. It codes for CASSYDGLRTDTQYF.

The V call is TRBV29-1, the J call TRBJ2-1; no clear D. Germline CDR1 and CDR2: SQVTM and ANQGSEA. The length of the CDR3 is 14 residues. Trimming took 5 bases from V and 3 from J, leaving 14 bases between them. The CDR3: CSVNGLLRYNEQFF. In DNA form, the CDR3 reads TGCAGCGTTAATGGGCTTCTTCGCTACAATGAGCAGTTCTTC.

This chain connects TRBV7-2 to TRBJ2-7; D is tentatively TRBD1 or TRBD2 (5 bases each). V dropped 1 base and J dropped 0 bases, with 10 bases sitting between them. Germline V gene sequence: CDR1 SGHTA, CDR2 FQGNSA. This CDR3 region has 15 residues. CDR3 sequence: CASSLEGTRSYEQYF. CDR3 DNA: TGTGCCAGCAGCTTAGAAGGGACCCGCTCCTACGAGCAGTACTTC.

The chain's CDR3 is CASSYGQSYNEQFF. CDR3 DNA: TGTGCCAGCAGTTACGGTCAGTCCTACAATGAGCAGTTCTTC. The chain joins TRBV6-6 to TRBJ2-1; D is undetermined. Per the germline V gene, CDR1 is MNHNY and CDR2 is SVGAGI (reference sequence). The V end lost 2 bases, the J end lost 1 base, and 6 bases lay between the germline ends. The CDR3 loop spans 14 amino acids.

With regard to this clonotype: In this CDR3 the conserved last residue, phenylalanine or tryptophan, is missing, so a read error is likely. The rearrangement links TRBV20-1 to TRBJ2-1; tentatively, D is TRBD1 or TRBD2 (7 bases each). Germline CDR1 reads DFQATT; CDR2 reads SNEGSKA (reference sequence). V lost 3 bases and J 4 bases, leaving 19 bases between the germline ends. This CDR3 is 16 amino acids long. The CDR3 region has the DNA TGCAGTGCTAGGGCGGCCAGGGGGGGGCCGTACAATGAGCAGTTCCTC. Amino acids: CSARAARGGPYNEQFL.

The chain joins TRBV20-1 to TRBJ2-1; 10 bases map to TRBD2. The CDR3 length is 17 residues. From germline, CDR1 is DFQATT and CDR2 SNEGSKA (reference sequence). V lost 0 bases, J lost 2 bases, and 7 bases stayed unmatched. CDR3 nucleotides: TGCAGTGCTAGAGATACCAGCGGGGGGGCCCCCTACAATGAGCAGTTCTTC. Translated, it gives CSARDTSGGAPYNEQFF.

About this clonotype itself: The junction differs from germline at one of its ends, possibly a read error. The V and J genes are TRBV18 and TRBJ2-5; D gene ambiguous. Germline values: CDR1 KGHSH, CDR2 LQKENI. The CDR3 is made up of 14 amino acids. The CDR3 DNA reads TGTGCCAGCTCACCACTGCGGCAGCAAGAGATCCAGTACTTC. It is translated as CASSPLRQQEIQYF.